These 20 T cell receptor beta chains were sequenced from one sample in a study of T cell responses to AZD1222 COVID-19 vaccine. Generated by immunoSEQ multiplex PCR, the TCRdb table keeps only in-frame clones and is missing some. The table includes approximately 71,000 clones, 85% to 90% detected once. The specimen comprised peripheral blood, sampled on day 0 of AZD1222 vaccination. The receptors originated from an adult in good health.

This clone was recorded only once. The gene calls are TRBV21-1 and TRBJ1-5. TRBV21-1 is a pseudogene. The CDR3 is 17 residues long. The DNA of the CDR3 is TGTGCCAGCAGCAAAGTTGGGGGACCAAGAGCAAGTCAGCCCCAGCATTTT. It yields the protein CASSKVGGPRASQPQHF.

This clone was seen once. V gene TRBV18 combines with J gene TRBJ2-5; D is possibly TRBD2 (6 bases). With 5 bases removed from V and 5 bases from J, the gap between germline ends came to 18 bases. Germline CDR1 reads KGHSH; CDR2 reads LQKENI. The length of the CDR3 is 15 residues. CDR3 nucleotide sequence: TGTGCCAGCTCATCCCGCAGAATTGGGGGGGAGACCCAGTACTTC. This sequence encodes CASSSRRIGGETQYF.

The chain joins TRBV7-8 to TRBJ2-4, with D possibly TRBD2 on 5 matching bases. Germline V lookup: CDR1 SGHVS, CDR2 FQNEAQ. The CDR3 has 15 residues. Trimming stripped 3 bases from V and 2 bases from J, with 11 bases between. The CDR3 DNA sequence: TGTGCCAGCAGCTTTGAGGGAGCCACCAAAAACATTCAGTACTTC. Amino acids: CASSFEGATKNIQYF.

This clone was counted once. The CDR3 DNA reads as TGTGCCAGCTCACCACCAACTATGAACACTGAAGCTTTCTTT. It specifies CASSPPTMNTEAFF. The chain joins TRBV18 to TRBJ1-1; the D is unclear. CDR3 length equals 14 residues. Germline V gene sequence: CDR1 KGHSH, CDR2 LQKENI. V was pared by 0 bases and J by 0 bases, with 5 bases between.

The chain combines TRBV5-1 with TRBJ2-2; TRBD1 or TRBD2 may be the D gene (6 bases each). V shed 5 bases and J shed 2 bases, with 16 bases lying between them. Germline values: CDR1 SGHRS, CDR2 YFSETQ. The CDR3 totals 16 residues. The CDR3 nucleotides are TGCGCCAGCAGGAGACAGGTCGGGAGCAACACCGGGGAGCTGTTTTTT. It is translated as CASRRQVGSNTGELFF.

In this sample, this clone turned up once. The chain combines TRBV19 with TRBJ1-1, with D maybe TRBD1 (5 bases). The CDR3 is 14 residues long. Deletions cut 8 bases from V and 6 bases from J, with 19 bases between. Germline V gene lookup returns CDR1 LNHDA and CDR2 SQIVND (reference sequence). The CDR3, as DNA: TGTGCCAGTGGCGCCGAGACGGGGCTGGCTGAAGCTTTCTTT. It yields the protein CASGAETGLAEAFF.

V gene TRBV11-2 combines with J gene TRBJ2-1; 9 positions agree with TRBD2. This CDR3 is 18 amino acids long. Germline lookup yields CDR1 SGHAT and CDR2 FQNNGV. The ends lost 3 bases at V and 4 bases at J; junction bases unmatched: 13. CDR3 bases: TGTGCCAGCAGCTTTGCCCCTCGGCCGCGGGAGGGTTACAATGAGCAGTTCTTC. Its protein is CASSFAPRPREGYNEQFF.

J is TRBJ1-1 and V is TRBV19; TRBD1 is a possible D gene (6 bases). V dropped 11 bases and J dropped 5 bases, with 21 bases sitting between them. This CDR3 comprises 14 residues. The germline V gene encodes CDR1 LNHDA and CDR2 SQIVND (reference sequence). CDR3 protein: CASRTGRGWTEAFF. In DNA form, the CDR3 reads TGTGCCTCAAGAACGGGCAGGGGATGGACTGAAGCTTTCTTT. The full variable domain, completed using reference TRBV19 and TRBJ1-1, is DGGITQSPKYLFRKEGQNVTLSCEQNLNHDAMYWYRQDPGQGLRLIYYSQIVNDFQKGDIAEGYSVSREKKESFPLTVTSAQKNPTAFYLCASRTGRGWTEAFFGQGTRLTVV.

This clone turned up a few times. The rearrangement links TRBV6-6 to TRBJ2-3; D perhaps matches TRBD2 (6 bases). Deletions cut 6 bases from V and 4 bases from J, with 11 bases between. Germline V gene sequence: CDR1 MNHNY, CDR2 SVGAGI (reference sequence). The CDR3 extends over 13 amino acids. The CDR3 region is CASSRDSPDTQYF. CDR3 nucleotides: TGTGCCAGCAGCCGGGACTCCCCAGATACGCAGTATTTT.

This chain joins TRBV29-1 and TRBJ2-7, with 9 bases matching TRBD1. CDR3 size: 12 residues. Germline V gene data show CDR1 as SQVTM and CDR2 as ANQGSEA. V shed 8 bases, J shed 5 bases, and the junction held 7 bases outside the gene matches. The CDR3: CSTRDRADEQYF. The CDR3 nucleotides read TGCAGCACAAGGGACAGGGCGGACGAGCAGTACTTC.

V and J are TRBV7-9 and TRBJ1-5; 8 nucleotides agree with TRBD1. The CDR3 contains 15 residues. Germline CDR1 SEHNR, CDR2 FQNEAQ (reference sequence). Germline trimming cut 4 bases from V and 3 bases from J; bases unmatched to any gene: 5. CDR3 DNA sequence: TGTGCCAGCAGCTCTCAGGGGGCGGTCAATCAGCCCCAGCATTTT. This translates into CASSSQGAVNQPQHF.

The chain couples TRBV11-2 to TRBJ2-7; 9 bases align to TRBD2. The V segment lost 1 base and the J segment 5 bases; nucleotides outside the gene matches: 6. The CDR3 is 15 amino acids. Looked up from germline, CDR1 is SGHAT and CDR2 is FQNNGV. In DNA form, the CDR3 reads TGTGCCAGCAGCTTAGCCCCGGGACTAGCTAACGAGCAGTACTTC. This sequence encodes CASSLAPGLANEQYF.

The V gene is TRBV19, the J gene TRBJ2-1, with 8 positions matching TRBD1. V lost 4 bases to trimming and J lost 2 bases; unmatched junction nucleotides: 7. The germline V gene has CDR1 LNHDA and CDR2 SQIVND (reference sequence). This CDR3 region has 16 residues. CDR3 bases: TGTGCCAGTAGTAGAACCGGGACAGGAACCTACAATGAGCAGTTCTTC. As protein: CASSRTGTGTYNEQFF.

The V call is TRBV12-3 or TRBV12-4, the J call TRBJ1-2; the D is unclear. The CDR3 has 11 amino acids. Trimming removed 3 bases at V and 7 bases at J, with 6 bases between. The CDR3 here is CASSLGAGYTF. The CDR3 DNA is TGTGCCAGCAGTTTGGGAGCTGGCTACACCTTC.

J is TRBJ1-1 and V is TRBV27, with 7 bases that match TRBD1. Germline trimming cut 2 bases from V and 1 base from J; bases unmatched to any gene: 10. The germline V gene encodes CDR1 MNHEY and CDR2 SMNVEV (reference sequence). The CDR3 length is 17 residues. The CDR3 region has the DNA TGTGCCAGCAGTTTAAGCTGGGACAGAGGTCGGAACACTGAAGCTTTCTTT. Protein product: CASSLSWDRGRNTEAFF.

The chain recombines TRBV6-5 with TRBJ2-1; 7 bases agree with TRBD2. Losses at the gene ends were 0 bases for V and 7 bases for J; bases not matched to a gene: 3. Germline CDR1 reads MNHEY; CDR2 reads SVGAGI. CDR3 size: 14 residues. CDR3 DNA: TGTGCCAGCAGTTACTCGGGAGGGCCGAATGAGCAGTTCTTC. Amino acid sequence: CASSYSGGPNEQFF.

The V gene is TRBV2, the J gene TRBJ1-1; D ambiguous. The CDR3 totals 13 residues. Germline CDR1 is SNHLY and CDR2 is FYNNEI. The ends were cut back, 6 bases at V and 8 bases at J, with 16 bases in the middle. This CDR3 reads CASRDMGRLEAFF. CDR3 sequence (DNA): TGTGCCAGCAGGGATATGGGAAGACTGGAAGCTTTCTTT.

The chain recombines TRBV6-5 with TRBJ2-3, with 9 nucleotides matching TRBD1. Trimming at V came to 2 bases and at J to 5 bases, leaving 8 bases not matched to a gene. The CDR3 consists of 16 residues. Germline V gene lookup returns CDR1 MNHEY and CDR2 SVGAGI. In DNA form, the CDR3 reads TGTGCCAGCAGTTACCCCGGGACAGGGTTTGGAGATACGCAGTATTTT. This gives the protein CASSYPGTGFGDTQYF.

The J gene is TRBJ1-1, the V gene TRBV6-5, with 9 positions matching TRBD1. The CDR3 covers 11 residues. Germline lookup yields CDR1 MNHEY and CDR2 SVGAGI. The V and J ends lost 7 bases and 9 bases, in that order; junction bases with no gene match: 3. For the CDR3, the DNA is TGTGCCAGCACAAACAGGGGGCAAGCTTTCTTT. Amino acids: CASTNRGQAFF.

The gene calls are TRBV5-1 and TRBJ2-5; 7 bases are shared with TRBD2. The germline gives CDR1 SGHRS, CDR2 YFSETQ. V dropped 0 bases and J dropped 5; count of bases not matched to a gene: 4. The CDR3 contains 14 residues. CDR3 amino acids: CASSLGGLKETQYF. CDR3 nucleotide sequence: TGCGCCAGCAGCTTGGGGGGACTAAAGGAGACCCAGTACTTC.